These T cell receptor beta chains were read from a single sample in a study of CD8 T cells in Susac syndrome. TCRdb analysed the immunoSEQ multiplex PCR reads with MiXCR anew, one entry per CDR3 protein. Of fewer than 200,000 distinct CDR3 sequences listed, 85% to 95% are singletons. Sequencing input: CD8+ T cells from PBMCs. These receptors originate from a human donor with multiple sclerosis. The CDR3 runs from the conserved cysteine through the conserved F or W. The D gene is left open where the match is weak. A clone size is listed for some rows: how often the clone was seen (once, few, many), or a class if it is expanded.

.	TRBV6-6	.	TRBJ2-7	CASSYNPDYEQYF	TGTGCCAGCAGTTACAACCCCGACTACGAGCAGTACTTC
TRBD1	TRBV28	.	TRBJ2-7	CASETGGYEQYF	TGTGCCAGCGAAACAGGGGGGTACGAGCAGTACTTC
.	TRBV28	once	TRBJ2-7	CASSFWQGQAYEQYF	TGTGCCAGCAGTTTTTGGCAGGGTCAGGCCTACGAGCAGTACTTC
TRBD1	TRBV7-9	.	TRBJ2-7	CASSLGQGALYEQYF	TGTGCCAGCAGCCTGGGGCAGGGGGCCCTATACGAGCAGTACTTC
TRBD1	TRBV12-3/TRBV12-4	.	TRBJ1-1	CASRTGRTEAFF	TGTGCCAGCAGGACAGGGAGGACTGAAGCTTTCTTT
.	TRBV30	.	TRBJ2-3	CAWSVSGATDTQYF	TGTGCCTGGAGTGTAAGTGGGGCCACAGATACGCAGTATTTT
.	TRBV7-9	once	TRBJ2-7	CASSLSTDEQYF	TGTGCCAGCAGCTTATCGACGGACGAGCAGTACTTC
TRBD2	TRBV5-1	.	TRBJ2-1	CASSRTSGRVDEQFF	TGCGCCAGCAGTCGTACTAGCGGGAGGGTGGATGAGCAGTTCTTC
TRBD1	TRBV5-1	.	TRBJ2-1	CASREGQGTYNEQFF	TGCGCCAGCCGGGAAGGACAGGGCACCTACAATGAGCAGTTCTTC
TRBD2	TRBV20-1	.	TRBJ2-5	CSAGLAGGWETQYF	TGCAGTGCTGGACTAGCGGGAGGCTGGGAGACCCAGTACTTC
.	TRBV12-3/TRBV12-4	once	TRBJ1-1	CASRNPGHLNTEAFF	TGTGCCAGCAGGAACCCGGGACACCTGAACACTGAAGCTTTCTTT
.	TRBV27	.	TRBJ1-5	CASWPLSADNQPQHF	TGTGCCAGCTGGCCCCTAAGTGCAGACAATCAGCCCCAGCATTTT
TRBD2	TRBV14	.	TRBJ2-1	CASSQEGGAGDYNEQFF	TGTGCCAGCAGCCAAGAGGGTGGAGCGGGAGATTACAATGAGCAGTTCTTC
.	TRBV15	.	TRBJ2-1	CATSPWQGRYNEQFF	TGTGCCACCAGCCCCTGGCAGGGACGCTACAATGAGCAGTTCTTC
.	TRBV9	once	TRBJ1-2	CASTDANYGYTF	TGTGCCAGCACCGATGCGAACTATGGCTACACCTTC